The TCR beta chain described here comes from a study of cytomegalovirus exposure and HLA in healthy donors. The CDR3 totals 13 residues. V was pared by 4 bases and J by 8 bases, with 15 bases between. Germline assignment: CDR1 SGHRS and CDR2 YFSETQ. Study-wide results and limits: In most subjects, TCR beta sequences reportedly gave accurate predictions of HLA-A and HLA-B alleles. Further analysis was carried out later, and it showed several of the most significant clusters appearing linked to common viral pathogens. It was taken for granted in presence/absence analyses that sequencing depth across donors was roughly uniform. Sequencing probably produced one cluster of sequence variants that were highly shared.

The PCR made use of 60 Vbeta and 13 Jbeta primers. TCRdb's table, derived via immunoSEQ multiplex PCR, lists solely in-frame clones and lacks some. The repertoire table contains 70,000 or so clones. On this clone itself: The antigen is unknown.

The receptor comes from a boy younger than 18 in good health and CMV-seronegative. The V and J genes are TRBV5-1 and TRBJ1-2; the D gene is possibly TRBD1 (6 bases). What was sequenced was PBMCs. CDR3 coding DNA: TGCGCCAGCAGCCCACGGGGGGCGGTCGGCTACACCTTC. Its protein product is CASSPRGAVGYTF.